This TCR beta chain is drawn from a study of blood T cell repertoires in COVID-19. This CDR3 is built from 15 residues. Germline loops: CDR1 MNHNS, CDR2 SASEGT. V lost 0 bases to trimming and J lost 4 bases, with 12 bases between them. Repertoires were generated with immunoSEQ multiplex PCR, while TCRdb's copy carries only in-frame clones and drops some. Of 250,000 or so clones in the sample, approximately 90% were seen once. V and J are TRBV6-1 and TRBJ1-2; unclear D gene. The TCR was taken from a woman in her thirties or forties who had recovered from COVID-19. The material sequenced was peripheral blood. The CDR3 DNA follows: TGTGCCAGCAGTGAAGCTGGAGGAGCCAGCTATGGCTACACCTTC. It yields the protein CASSEAGGASYGYTF.